These 18 T cell receptor beta chains came from one sample sequenced in a study of blood T cell repertoires in COVID-19. TCRdb's copy holds only in-frame clones and misses some; the assay was immunoSEQ multiplex PCR. The sample has 90,000 or so clones; over 80% are singletons. Sequencing input: peripheral blood. These receptors all stem from a human donor in a cohort sampled during active COVID-19.

The chain has TRBV5-6 and TRBJ1-1; 7 positions agree with TRBD1. Trimming took 4 bases from V and 0 from J; bases not matched to a gene: 3. The germline gives CDR1 SGHDT, CDR2 YYEEEE. CDR3 length: 14 amino acids. In DNA, the CDR3 is TGTGCCAGCAGCGACAGGGCCTTGAACACTGAAGCTTTCTTT. Protein product: CASSDRALNTEAFF.

V and J are TRBV28 and TRBJ2-2, with TRBD2 matching 9 bases. The CDR3 is made up of 17 amino acids. CDR1 and CDR2 (germline): MDHEN, SYDVKM. With 10 bases clipped from V and 0 bases from J, the junction kept 12 bases outside the gene matches. CDR3 in DNA: TGTGCCATCCCCTCCGGTAGCGGGAGTTCGAACACCGGGGAGCTGTTTTTT. It encodes CAIPSGSGSSNTGELFF.

This chain joins TRBV7-2 and TRBJ2-2; 8 nucleotides align to TRBD1. This CDR3 has 16 residues. The J segment lost 6 bases and the V segment lost 4 bases, leaving 10 bases of the junction unmatched. Per the germline V gene, CDR1 is SGHTA and CDR2 is FQGNSA. The CDR3: CASSSRQGFSPGELFF. CDR3 nucleotide sequence: TGTGCCAGCAGCTCCCGACAGGGGTTTAGTCCCGGGGAGCTGTTTTTT.

This rearrangement joins TRBV4-1 to TRBJ2-3; the match to TRBD2 covers 11 bases. Germline V lookup: CDR1 MGHRA, CDR2 YSYEKL. This CDR3 spans 17 amino acids. V lost 4 bases, J lost 5 bases, and 11 bases stayed unmatched. CDR3 residues: CASSREGLAGGLDTQYF. The DNA for the CDR3 is TGCGCCAGCAGCCGGGAGGGGCTAGCGGGGGGCTTAGATACGCAGTATTTT.

This chain uses TRBV7-2 with TRBJ1-6; D is perhaps TRBD1 (5 bases). CDR1 SGHTA and CDR2 FQGNSA come from the germline V gene. The CDR3 totals 16 residues. Trimming left V 6 bases short and J 8 bases short, with 20 bases between. The CDR3 reads CASSFDMTATYSPLHF. CDR3 coding DNA: TGTGCCAGCAGTTTTGATATGACAGCGACCTATTCACCCCTCCACTTT.

The chain employs TRBV5-1 and TRBJ1-1; D not resolved. The V end was cut by 3 bases, the J end by 0 bases, with 12 bases between. This CDR3 is 15 amino acids long. From germline, CDR1 is SGHRS and CDR2 YFSETQ. As DNA, the CDR3 is TGCGCCAGCAGCTCTCCTCCCGGGATGAACACTGAAGCTTTCTTT. This encodes CASSSPPGMNTEAFF.

This clone was detected only once. V usage is TRBV6-6 and J usage is TRBJ2-1; 13 positions agree with TRBD2. The J segment lost 4 bases and the V segment lost 6 bases, leaving 15 bases of the junction unmatched. Germline assignment: CDR1 MNHNY and CDR2 SVGAGI (reference sequence). CDR3 length: 19 residues. CDR3 nucleotide sequence: TGTGCCAGCAGCTCAGAGACAGTAGGACTAGCGGGGGATTACAATGAGCAGTTCTTC. Translating it yields CASSSETVGLAGDYNEQFF.

The genes are TRBV9 and TRBJ2-7, with 7 bases fitting TRBD1. J gave up 4 bases and V 4 bases, and 11 bases lay outside the gene matches. This CDR3 contains 15 residues. The germline gives CDR1 SGDLS, CDR2 YYNGEE. In DNA form, the CDR3 reads TGTGCCAGCAGCTTCCGGGACAGCCCAGAGTACGAGCAGTACTTC. It specifies CASSFRDSPEYEQYF.

The chain employs TRBV5-5 and TRBJ1-5, with 10 bases aligning to TRBD1. The CDR3 is made up of 16 amino acids. Losses at the gene ends were 1 base for V and 5 bases for J; bases not matched to a gene: 6. Germline CDR1 reads SGHKS; CDR2 reads YYEKEE (reference sequence). CDR3 amino acids: CASSLLGTGDHQPQHF. The CDR3 DNA reads TGTGCCAGCAGCTTGTTAGGGACAGGGGATCATCAGCCCCAGCATTTT.

The chain joins TRBV3-1 (or the pseudogene TRBV3-2) to TRBJ2-2; D is undetermined. Trimming left V 1 base short and J 3 bases short, with 3 bases between. Germline CDR1 LGHDT, CDR2 YNNKEL (reference sequence). The CDR3 contains 13 residues. CDR3 coding DNA: TGTGCCAGCAGCCAAGTATACACCGGGGAGCTGTTTTTT. Translation gives CASSQVYTGELFF.

The chain couples TRBV5-6 to TRBJ1-3; no reliable D call. The CDR3 has 14 residues. V was pared by 2 bases and J by 2 bases, with 8 bases between. CDR1 is SGHDT, CDR2 YYEEEE, per germline. CDR3 protein: CASSFWEAGNTIYF. The CDR3 DNA sequence: TGTGCCAGCAGCTTTTGGGAGGCTGGAAACACCATATATTTT.

The CDR3 here is CASSPGHYSNYGYTF. The CDR3 DNA reads TGTGCCAGCAGCCCGGGACACTACTCTAACTATGGCTACACCTTC. The chain employs TRBV6-5 and TRBJ1-2; the D gene is possibly TRBD1 (6 bases). The CDR3 runs to 15 residues. The germline gives CDR1 MNHEY, CDR2 SVGAGI. The V gene lost 6 bases and the J gene lost 0 bases, with 14 bases spanning the gap.

The chain combines TRBV6-1 with TRBJ2-5; 8 nucleotides match TRBD1. Trimming at V came to 0 bases and at J to 5 bases, leaving 5 bases not matched to a gene. Looked up from germline, CDR1 is MNHNS and CDR2 is SASEGT. The CDR3 length is 15 residues. The DNA for the CDR3 is TGTGCCAGCAGTGAAGCGCAGGGGGCGGGGGAGACCCAGTACTTC. Protein sequence: CASSEAQGAGETQYF.

J is TRBJ2-1 and V is TRBV2, with D unclear. V was pared by 5 bases and J by 1 base, with 9 bases between. Germline V gene data show CDR1 as SNHLY and CDR2 as FYNNEI. The CDR3 extends over 14 amino acids. The CDR3 spells CASSRARSYNEQFF. The DNA of the CDR3 is TGTGCCAGCAGTCGAGCTAGATCCTACAATGAGCAGTTCTTC.

The chain links TRBV15 to TRBJ1-2; 7 bases map to TRBD1. The CDR3 is made up of 13 amino acids. Per germline, CDR1 LNHNV and CDR2 YYDKDF (reference sequence). V was pared by 5 bases and J by 7 bases, with 7 bases of the junction left unmatched. CDR3 DNA sequence: TGTGCCACCAGCGGCAGGGGGGTGATTGGCTACACCTTC. Translation: CATSGRGVIGYTF.

This sequence joins TRBV28 and TRBJ1-5; 7 nucleotides align to TRBD1. V was clipped by 6 bases and J by 7 bases; unmatched bases: 18. The CDR3 is 17 residues long. Germline V gene sequence: CDR1 MDHEN, CDR2 SYDVKM. The CDR3 reads CASRAPPGQISRQPQHF. Here the CDR3 DNA reads TGTGCCAGCAGGGCCCCCCCGGGACAGATATCTCGGCAGCCCCAGCATTTT.

The chain is built from TRBV6-4 and TRBJ2-1, with 10 bases identical to TRBD1. The CDR3 runs 15 residues. Germline values: CDR1 MRHNA, CDR2 SNTAGT. With 4 bases clipped from V and 2 bases from J, the junction kept 2 bases outside the gene matches. The DNA of the CDR3 is TGTGCCAGCAGTGTGGACAGGGGGGCCTACAATGAGCAGTTCTTC. It translates to CASSVDRGAYNEQFF.

The chain is built from TRBV7-6 and TRBJ2-5, with D maybe TRBD2 (5 bases). The CDR3 contains 15 residues. The germline CDR1 and CDR2 sequences are SGHVS and FNYEAQ. Trimming cost V 5 bases and J 5 bases, with 18 bases left between them. As DNA, the CDR3 is TGTGCCAGCAGCCCGGGTGGGAGAGCGTGGGAGACCCAGTACTTC. Translating it yields CASSPGGRAWETQYF.